This TCR beta chain came from a study of shared clonotypes between healthy human individuals. This CDR3 has 11 amino acids. Germline V gives CDR1 DFQATT, CDR2 SNEGSKA (reference sequence). V was trimmed by 2 bases and J by 10 bases, leaving 9 bases between them. This clone was seen only once. CD45RO-negative, CCR7-selected cells formed the naive CD8 fraction, which excluded terminally differentiated effector memory CD45RA+ cells. The assay was immunoSEQ multiplex PCR, and TCRdb's table has in-frame clones only and misses some. The data hold roughly 2.1 million clones, with roughly 91% observed a single time.

The clonotype was recovered from a man younger than 30 in good health. Some clones in this sample may be carry-over from other donors' samples. The chain is built from TRBV20-1 and TRBJ2-1; no reliable D call. What was sequenced was naive CD8+ T cells from PBMCs. The CDR3 here is CSARFSAEQFF. The CDR3 DNA is TGCAGTGCTAGATTCTCCGCGGAGCAGTTCTTC.